Included here is one TCR beta chain sequence, with context. TCRdb analysed the PCR reads with MiXCR anew, one entry per CDR3 protein. The sample lists approximately 11,000 distinct CDR3 sequences, roughly 28% occurring once. CDR1 is DFQATT, CDR2 SNEGSKA, per germline (reference sequence). CDR3 length: 15 amino acids. The ends lost 3 bases at V and 0 bases at J; junction bases unmatched: 3. This sample stems from a study of immune characterization of retroperitoneal liposarcoma. The sequence came from a male donor with retroperitoneal liposarcoma. V and J are TRBV20-1 and TRBJ2-2, with 8 nucleotides matching TRBD2. The sequenced material came from blood. CDR3 nucleotide sequence: TGCAGTGCTAGTCCGGGACTAGCGAACACCGGGGAGCTGTTTTTT. Amino acid sequence: CSASPGLANTGELFF.